The entry below gives a single T cell receptor beta chain sequence along with its context. The antigen remains unidentified. Trimming cost V 1 base and J 4 bases, with 9 bases left between them. CDR3 size: 14 residues. The germline V gene has CDR1 KGHDR and CDR2 SFDVKD. The record originates from a study of regulatory T cells in long-lasting Graves disease. General study findings and limits: Peripheral blood was the sole material, not thyroid tissue.

Both iRepertoire HTBI primers and Arm-PCR of CDR3 regions were used to build the TCR beta libraries. MiXCR, run by TCRdb on the multiplex PCR reads, gives a single entry per CDR3 protein. The data contain hundreds of thousands of distinct CDR3 sequences, 15% to 20% of them singletons. As to time point: newly diagnosed GD, antithyroid drugs for less than 3 months. From RNA extracted from PBMCs, the TCR library was made. This sample also belongs to another study, concerning T cells in Graves' hyperthyroidism and ophthalmopathy. That source notes: Hyperthyroidism, newly diagnosed and lasting under 2 months, affected patients aged 18 to 65.

This TCR derives from a woman in her twenties or thirties with Graves disease. This sequence joins TRBV24-1 and TRBJ1-2, with D perhaps matching TRBD1 (5 bases). The starting material was peripheral blood mononuclear cells (PBMCs), obtained at new diagnosis, from a patient treated with antithyroid drugs. The CDR3 spells CATSDFSTAYGYTF. As DNA, the CDR3 is TGTGCCACCAGTGATTTTTCGACAGCCTATGGCTACACCTTC.